These 21 T cell receptor beta chains were all obtained from the same sample, sequenced in a study of monozygotic twins with cystic fibrosis (dated by TCRdb to 2020 to 2023). The library was made by the immunoSEQ multiplex PCR assay. Drawn from immuneACCESS, this table holds only the in-frame rearrangements with V and J called that TCRdb kept. Clones are partly lost; checked studies trace under half to an unresolved V gene and leave the rest unexplained. The sample table records tens of thousands of clones; nearly 85% of these occur just once. The top ten hold around 1.7% of the sample. Sequenced material: blood. These receptors all stem from a girl aged 2 to 9 with cystic fibrosis.

V and J are TRBV7-9 and TRBJ1-6; D is unclear. With 0 bases removed from V and 5 bases from J, the gap between germline ends came to 14 bases. CDR3 length: 17 amino acids. The germline gives CDR1 SEHNR, CDR2 FQNEAQ (reference sequence). CDR3 sequence reads: CASSLALGGGDNSPLHF. CDR3 in DNA: TGTGCCAGCAGCTTAGCCTTAGGAGGTGGTGATAATTCACCCCTCCACTTT.

The chain has TRBV5-1 and TRBJ1-1; D might be TRBD1 (5 bases). The CDR3 loop spans 14 amino acids. Germline CDR1 SGHRS, CDR2 YFSETQ. V lost 1 base and J 9 bases, leaving 16 bases between the germline ends. CDR3 DNA: TGCGCCAGCAGCTTGTTAGATCCGGGGGTAAAAGCTTTCTTT. It translates to CASSLLDPGVKAFF.

The rearrangement uses TRBV7-9 and TRBJ2-7; no definite D call. Trimming cost V 4 bases and J 2 bases, with 12 bases left between them. CDR1 and CDR2 from the germline V gene are SEHNR and FQNEAQ (reference sequence). This CDR3 comprises 14 residues. The CDR3 nucleotides read TGTGCCAGCAGCTCAACAATGATCCCCTACGAGCAGTACTTC. Translated: CASSSTMIPYEQYF.

V usage is TRBV4-2 and J usage is TRBJ2-1; 7 bases align to TRBD1. The CDR3 totals 14 residues. V lost 7 bases and J lost 3; bases outside the gene matches: 6. The V gene's germline CDR1 is LGHNA and CDR2 YNFKEQ. The CDR3 loop is CASTPGQSYNEQFF. DNA for the CDR3: TGTGCCAGCACCCCGGGACAGAGCTACAATGAGCAGTTCTTC.

The chain combines TRBV10-2 with TRBJ2-2; D unclear. The V end lost 6 bases, the J end lost 7 bases, and 3 bases lay between the germline ends. CDR1 and CDR2 (germline): WSHSY, SAAADI. This CDR3 is 10 amino acids long. The CDR3 region is CASRDGELFF. The CDR3 nucleotides read TGCGCCAGCAGAGACGGGGAGCTGTTTTTT.

This clone was observed a single time. The chain employs TRBV30 and TRBJ2-7, with TRBD2 matching over 7 bases. V was pared by 4 bases and J by 3 bases, with 3 bases of the junction left unmatched. CDR1 is GTSNPN, CDR2 SVGIG, per germline (reference sequence). The CDR3 sequence is 12 residues long. The CDR3 here is CAWTSGLYEQYF. CDR3 DNA: TGTGCCTGGACTAGCGGTCTCTACGAGCAGTACTTC. Full variable domain (rest looked up from reference TRBV30 and TRBJ2-7): SQTIHQWPATLVQPVGSPLSLECTVEGTSNPNLYWYRQAAGRGLQLLFYSVGIGQISSEVPQNLSASRPQDRQFILSSKKLLLSDSGFYLCAWTSGLYEQYFGPGTRLTVT.

This CDR3 reads CASSPTPQASYEQYF. The CDR3 bases are TGTGCCAGCAGCCCCACCCCGCAGGCCTCCTACGAGCAGTACTTC. The chain combines TRBV6-5 with TRBJ2-7; no definite D call. CDR3 size: 15 residues. V was trimmed by 6 bases and J by 0 bases, leaving 15 bases between them. Per the germline V gene, CDR1 is MNHEY and CDR2 is SVGAGI.

This clone was detected a few times. The chain uses TRBV19 and TRBJ1-2, with TRBD1 identical over 10 bases. Germline trimming cut 5 bases from V and 8 bases from J; bases unmatched to any gene: 8. Per the germline V gene, CDR1 is LNHDA and CDR2 is SQIVND (reference sequence). This CDR3 is built from 14 residues. The CDR3 DNA reads TGTGCCAGTAGTGCGACAGGGGGCCATGACGGCTACACCTTC. Its translation: CASSATGGHDGYTF.

V usage is TRBV29-1 and J usage is TRBJ2-7; 12 bases are shared with TRBD2. Germline loops: CDR1 SQVTM, CDR2 ANQGSEA. The V segment lost 7 bases and the J segment 7 bases; nucleotides outside the gene matches: 11. The CDR3 extends over 14 amino acids. The CDR3 is CSARPLAGGQEQYF. CDR3 DNA sequence: TGCAGCGCCCGCCCTCTAGCGGGGGGGCAAGAGCAGTACTTC.

The chain carries TRBV7-9 and TRBJ2-7, with 14 bases fitting TRBD2. V lost 5 bases and J lost 7; bases outside the gene matches: 13. Germline V gene data show CDR1 as SEHNR and CDR2 as FQNEAQ (reference sequence). The CDR3 spans 17 residues. The CDR3 DNA is TGTGCCAGCAGCCAATTGGACGGACTAGCGGGGGGCGGGGAGCAGTACTTC. Its translation: CASSQLDGLAGGGEQYF. Together with reference TRBV7-9 and TRBJ2-7, the CDR3 gives the full variable domain: DTGVSQNPRHKITKRGQNVTFRCDPISEHNRLYWYRQTLGQGPEFLTYFQNEAQLEKSRLLSDRFSAERPKGSFSTLEIQRTEQGDSAMYLCASSQLDGLAGGGEQYFGPGTRLTVT.

This sequence joins TRBV18 and TRBJ2-1; 9 nucleotides match TRBD1. The V gene's germline CDR1 is KGHSH and CDR2 LQKENI. V shed 4 bases and J 4 bases; nucleotides not matched to a gene: 2. The CDR3 sequence is 14 residues long. CDR3 sequence reads: CASSRTGEYNEQFF. CDR3 coding DNA: TGTGCCAGCTCACGGACAGGGGAGTACAATGAGCAGTTCTTC.

This clone turned up a few times. The chain has TRBV7-3 and TRBJ1-1; D is perhaps TRBD1 (6 bases). Germline V CDR1 and CDR2: SGHTA, FQGTGA. This CDR3 is 19 amino acids long. Trimming cost V 5 bases and J 1 base, with 26 bases left between them. The CDR3: CASSPRLKGLGGGNTEAFF. The DNA of the CDR3 is TGTGCCAGCAGCCCTCGTTTAAAGGGCCTTGGGGGCGGGAACACTGAAGCTTTCTTT.

The CDR3 region has the DNA TGTGCCAGCTCACCCTCTCGGGACTCGTCTGGAAACACCATATATTTT. This codes for CASSPSRDSSGNTIYF. This chain uses TRBV18 with TRBJ1-3; D possibly corresponds to TRBD1 (5 bases). Germline V gene data show CDR1 as KGHSH and CDR2 as LQKENI. The V end lost 3 bases, the J end lost 1 base, and 13 bases lay between the germline ends. The CDR3 consists of 16 residues.

A single count supports this clone. The chain uses TRBV5-6 and TRBJ2-7; D is undetermined. The CDR3 is made up of 12 amino acids. CDR1 and CDR2 from the germline V gene are SGHDT and YYEEEE. V was shortened by 4 bases and J by 1 base, with 6 bases between the two germline ends. CDR3 loop: CASSVQSYEQYF. In DNA, the CDR3 is TGTGCCAGCAGCGTACAGTCCTACGAGCAGTACTTC. Using reference TRBV5-6 and TRBJ2-7 for the parts outside the CDR3, the full variable domain is DAGVTQSPTHLIKTRGQQVTLRCSPKSGHDTVSWYQQALGQGPQFIFQYYEEEERQRGNFPDRFSGHQFPNYSSELNVNALLLGDSALYLCASSVQSYEQYFGPGTRLTVT.

The chain uses TRBV5-1 and TRBJ2-5; D is possibly TRBD1 (6 bases). Trimming cost V 3 bases and J 4 bases, with 22 bases left between them. CDR3 length equals 17 residues. CDR1 SGHRS and CDR2 YFSETQ come from the germline V gene. CDR3 residues: CASSSIELRQERETQYF. CDR3 DNA sequence: TGCGCCAGCAGCTCGATTGAGTTGCGACAGGAGAGAGAGACCCAGTACTTC.

This chain connects TRBV4-3 to TRBJ2-1; tentatively, D is TRBD2 (7 bases). This CDR3 contains 16 residues. V lost 4 bases, J lost 6 bases, and 19 bases lay in between. Germline lookup yields CDR1 LGHNA and CDR2 YSLEER. The CDR3, as DNA: TGCGCCAGCAGCCCTGGTAGGGGGGGGATGGGCAATGAGCAGTTCTTC. Its protein product is CASSPGRGGMGNEQFF.

Only a few counts were recorded for this clone. The J gene is TRBJ1-1, the V gene TRBV13; D is ambiguous. CDR3 length: 13 amino acids. Per the germline V gene, CDR1 is PRHDT and CDR2 is FYEKMQ (reference sequence). V lost 1 base, J lost 1 base, and 4 bases lay in between. The DNA of the CDR3 is TGTGCCAGCAGCTTAGAGCCGAACACTGAAGCTTTCTTT. It specifies CASSLEPNTEAFF. Looking up the rest from reference TRBV13 and TRBJ1-1 gives the full variable domain: AAGVIQSPRHLIKEKRETATLKCYPIPRHDTVYWYQQGPGQDPQFLISFYEKMQSDKGSIPDRFSAQQFSDYHSELNMSSLELGDSALYFCASSLEPNTEAFFGQGTRLTVV.

This sequence joins TRBV5-4 and TRBJ2-3; 7 bases map to TRBD2. The CDR3 extends over 15 amino acids. V shed 3 bases and J 5 bases; nucleotides not matched to a gene: 9. Germline lookup yields CDR1 SGHNT and CDR2 YYREEE (reference sequence). The CDR3 region is CASSSTGTKEDTQYF. The DNA for the CDR3 is TGTGCCAGCAGCTCAACCGGGACTAAGGAAGATACGCAGTATTTT.

This clone was observed once. The chain links TRBV5-4 to TRBJ1-2; possible D gene TRBD1, 5 bases. Germline loops: CDR1 SGHNT, CDR2 YYREEE (reference sequence). The CDR3 is 13 amino acids. V was cut by 4 bases and J by 8 bases, with 15 bases left in between. CDR3 bases: TGTGCCAGCAGCCTACGCAGGGATGCGGGCTACACCTTC. Translation gives CASSLRRDAGYTF.

This chain uses TRBV30 with TRBJ1-6; D is unresolved. V gave up 5 bases and J gave up 7 bases, with 6 bases separating them. The CDR3 spans 11 residues. Germline loops: CDR1 GTSNPN, CDR2 SVGIG (reference sequence). CDR3 sequence reads: CAWDGNSPLHF. The CDR3 DNA reads as TGTGCCTGGGACGGAAATTCACCCCTCCACTTT.

The rearrangement joins TRBV6-5 to TRBJ1-6, with TRBD1 as a possible D gene (6 bases). The germline V gene has CDR1 MNHEY and CDR2 SVGAGI. There are 15 residues in the CDR3. Trimming pared 2 bases from V and 7 bases from J, leaving 12 bases between. The CDR3 here is CASSYLRGRNSPLHF. The CDR3 DNA sequence: TGTGCCAGCAGTTACCTCAGGGGCAGGAATTCACCCCTCCACTTT.